The present TCR beta chain was sequenced within a study of blood T cell repertoires in COVID-19. Between the trimmed V and J ends, which lost 6 bases and 2 bases, there was a span of 5 bases. The CDR3 runs to 11 residues. The protocol was immunoSEQ multiplex PCR, while the TCRdb copy is restricted to in-frame clones and leaves out a portion. The sample holds some 280,000 clones, about nine tenths seen once. The sequence was obtained from a woman in her 40s who had recovered from COVID-19. Sequencing was carried out using peripheral blood. The chain couples TRBV12-3 or TRBV12-4 to TRBJ2-7; D is uncertain. Here the CDR3 DNA reads TGTGCCAGCAGAAACACCTACGAGCAGTACTTC. This gives the protein CASRNTYEQYF.